This TCR beta chain is from a study of CD8 T cells in Susac syndrome. The CDR3 consists of 12 residues. The germline CDR1 and CDR2 sequences are SGHDT and YYEEEE. V dropped 5 bases and J dropped 6 bases, with 10 bases sitting between them. CD8+ and CD4+ T cells from blood underwent TCR beta sequencing. When the RNA was reverse transcribed, random hexamers were used with an input of 0.5 to 1 ug. Amplification of the TCR beta CDR3 was carried out by immunoSEQ multiplex PCR, which spanned a total of 54 Vbeta and 13 Jbeta segments. TCRdb reanalysed the immunoSEQ multiplex PCR reads using MiXCR and keeps one entry per CDR3 protein. This table has around 150,000 distinct CDR3 sequences, nearly 95% appearing once.

The sequenced material came from CD8+ T cells from PBMCs. The chain is built from TRBV5-6 and TRBJ2-3; D unresolved. This TCR derives from a human donor in good health. The CDR3 reads CASSGPTDTQYF. DNA of the CDR3: TGTGCCAGCAGTGGACCGACCGATACGCAGTATTTT.